This TCR beta chain appears in the sequencing data of a study of T cell responses to AZD1222 COVID-19 vaccine. The data were produced by immunoSEQ multiplex PCR, yet TCRdb's version contains in-frame clones alone and is incomplete. The sample includes roughly 90,000 clones, 89% of them seen just once. Germline V gives CDR1 SGHTA, CDR2 FQGTGA. J lost 2 bases, V lost 2 bases, and 5 bases had no gene match. This CDR3 has 15 residues. The J gene is TRBJ2-7, the V gene TRBV7-3, with 8 positions matching TRBD1. The TCR sequence derives from an adult who received the AZD1222 COVID-19 vaccine. The starting material was peripheral blood, obtained 28 days after the second AZD1222 dose. CDR3 region: CASSLGQGEPYEQYF. Written as DNA, the CDR3 is TGTGCCAGCAGCTTAGGACAGGGTGAGCCCTACGAGCAGTACTTC.